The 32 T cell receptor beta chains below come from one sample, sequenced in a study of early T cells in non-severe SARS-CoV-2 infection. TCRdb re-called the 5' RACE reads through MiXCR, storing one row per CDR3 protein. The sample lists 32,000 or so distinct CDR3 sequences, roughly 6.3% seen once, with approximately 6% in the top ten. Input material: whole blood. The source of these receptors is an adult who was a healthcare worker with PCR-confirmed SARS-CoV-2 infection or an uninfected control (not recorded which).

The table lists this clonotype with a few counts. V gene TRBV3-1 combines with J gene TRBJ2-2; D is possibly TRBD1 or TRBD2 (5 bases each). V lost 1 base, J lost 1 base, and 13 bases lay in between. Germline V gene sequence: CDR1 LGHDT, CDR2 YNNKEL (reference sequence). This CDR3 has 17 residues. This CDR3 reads CASSQGWGMENTGELFF. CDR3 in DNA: TGTGCCAGCAGCCAAGGGTGGGGGATGGAGAACACCGGGGAGCTGTTTTTT.

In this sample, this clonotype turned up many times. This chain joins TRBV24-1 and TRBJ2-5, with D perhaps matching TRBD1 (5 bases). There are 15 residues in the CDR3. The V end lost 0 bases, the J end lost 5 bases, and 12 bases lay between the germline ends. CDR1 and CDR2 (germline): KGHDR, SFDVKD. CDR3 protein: CATSDLQGSGETQYF. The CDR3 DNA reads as TGTGCCACCAGTGATTTGCAGGGCTCCGGGGAGACCCAGTACTTC.

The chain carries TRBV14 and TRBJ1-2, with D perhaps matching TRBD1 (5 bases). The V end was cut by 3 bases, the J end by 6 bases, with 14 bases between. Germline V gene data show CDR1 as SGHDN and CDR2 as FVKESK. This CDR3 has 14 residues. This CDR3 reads CASSHGAQRDGYTF. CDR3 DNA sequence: TGTGCCAGCAGCCACGGGGCACAGAGGGATGGCTACACCTTC.

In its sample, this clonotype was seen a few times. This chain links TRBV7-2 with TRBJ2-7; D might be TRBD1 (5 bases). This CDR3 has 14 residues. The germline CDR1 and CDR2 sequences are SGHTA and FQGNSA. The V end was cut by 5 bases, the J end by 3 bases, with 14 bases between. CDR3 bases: TGTGCCAGCAGCAGAAGCGATCAGGGCTACGAGCAGTACTTC. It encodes CASSRSDQGYEQYF.

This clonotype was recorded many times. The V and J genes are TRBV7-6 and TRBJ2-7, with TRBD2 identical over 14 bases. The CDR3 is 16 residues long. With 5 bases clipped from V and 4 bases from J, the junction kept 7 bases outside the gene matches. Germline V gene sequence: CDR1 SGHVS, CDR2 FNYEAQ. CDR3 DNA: TGTGCCAGCAGCCCAGGGACTAGCGGGGGTACATACGAGCAGTACTTC. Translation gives CASSPGTSGGTYEQYF.

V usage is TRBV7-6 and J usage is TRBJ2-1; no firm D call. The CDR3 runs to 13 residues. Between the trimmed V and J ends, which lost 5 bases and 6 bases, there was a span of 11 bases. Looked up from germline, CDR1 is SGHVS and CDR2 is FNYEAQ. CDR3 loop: CASSPTGGNEQFF. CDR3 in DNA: TGTGCCAGCAGCCCAACCGGCGGCAATGAGCAGTTCTTC.

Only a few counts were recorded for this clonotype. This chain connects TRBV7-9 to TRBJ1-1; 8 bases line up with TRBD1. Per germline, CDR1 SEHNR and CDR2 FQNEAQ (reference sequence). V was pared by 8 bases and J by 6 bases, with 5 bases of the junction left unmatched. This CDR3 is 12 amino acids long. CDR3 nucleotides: TGTGCCAGCGGGACAGGTGGCTCTGAAGCTTTCTTT. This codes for CASGTGGSEAFF.

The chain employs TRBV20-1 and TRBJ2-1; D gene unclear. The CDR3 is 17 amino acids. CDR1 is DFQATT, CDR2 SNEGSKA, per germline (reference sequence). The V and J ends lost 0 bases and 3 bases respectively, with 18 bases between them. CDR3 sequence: CSARDLVGRQNYNEQFF. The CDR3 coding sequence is TGCAGTGCTAGAGATCTCGTAGGTCGGCAGAACTACAATGAGCAGTTCTTC.

CDR3 sequence reads: CASSQGRAVCYEQFF. In DNA form, the CDR3 reads TGTGCCAGCAGCCAGGGGAGGGCCGTGTGTTATGAGCAGTTCTTC. This chain uses TRBV7-4 with TRBJ2-1; D is possibly TRBD2 (7 bases). V was pared by 5 bases and J by 8 bases, with 19 bases between. Germline CDR1 reads SGHVT; CDR2 reads SQSDAQ. The CDR3 has 15 residues.

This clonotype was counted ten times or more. In DNA form, the CDR3 reads TGTGCCAGCAGCGGCGGGACTTCCAATGAGCAGTTCTTC. It yields the protein CASSGGTSNEQFF. The V and J genes are TRBV7-6 and TRBJ2-1; D possibly corresponds to TRBD2 (6 bases). Trimming took 5 bases from V and 6 from J, leaving 11 bases between them. Germline values: CDR1 SGHVS, CDR2 FNYEAQ. The CDR3 runs to 13 residues.

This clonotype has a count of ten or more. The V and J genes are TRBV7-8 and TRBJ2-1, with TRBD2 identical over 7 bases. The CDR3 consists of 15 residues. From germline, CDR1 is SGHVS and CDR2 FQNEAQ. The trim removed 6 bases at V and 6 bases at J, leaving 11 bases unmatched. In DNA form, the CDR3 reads TGTGCCAGCAGGCGCGGGAGAGTAGATAGCAATGAGCAGTTCTTC. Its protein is CASRRGRVDSNEQFF.

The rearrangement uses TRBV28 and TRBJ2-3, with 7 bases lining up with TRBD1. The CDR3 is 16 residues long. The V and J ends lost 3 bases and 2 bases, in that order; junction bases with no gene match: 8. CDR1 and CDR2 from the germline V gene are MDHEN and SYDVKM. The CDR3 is CASSFRPGQPTDTQYF. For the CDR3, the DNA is TGTGCCAGCAGTTTTCGCCCGGGACAGCCCACAGATACGCAGTATTTT.

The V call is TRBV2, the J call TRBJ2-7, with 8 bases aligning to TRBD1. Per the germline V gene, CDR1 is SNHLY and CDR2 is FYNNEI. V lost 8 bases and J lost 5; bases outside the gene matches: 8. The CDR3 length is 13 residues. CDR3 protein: CASSGRGHHEQYF. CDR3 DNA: TGTGCCAGCTCGGGCAGGGGGCATCACGAGCAGTACTTC. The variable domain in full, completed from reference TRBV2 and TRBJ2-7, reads EPEVTQTPSHQVTQMGQEVILRCVPISNHLYFYWYRQILGQKVEFLVSFYNNEISEKSEIFDDQFSVERPDGSNFTLKIRSTKLEDSAMYFCASSGRGHHEQYFGPGTRLTVT.

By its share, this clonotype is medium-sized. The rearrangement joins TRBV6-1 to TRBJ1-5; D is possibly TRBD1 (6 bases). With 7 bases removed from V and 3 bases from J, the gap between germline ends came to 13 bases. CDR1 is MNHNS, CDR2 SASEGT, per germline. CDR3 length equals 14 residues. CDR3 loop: CASNPTGSNQPQHF. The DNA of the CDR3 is TGTGCCAGCAACCCGACAGGATCCAATCAGCCCCAGCATTTT.

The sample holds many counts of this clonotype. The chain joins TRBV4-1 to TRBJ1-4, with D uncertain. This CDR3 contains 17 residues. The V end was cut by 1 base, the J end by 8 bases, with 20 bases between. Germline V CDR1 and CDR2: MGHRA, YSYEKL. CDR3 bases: TGCGCCAGCAGCCAAGTCCAACTCCCGGGCTCGAAAGAAAAACTGTTTTTT. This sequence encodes CASSQVQLPGSKEKLFF.

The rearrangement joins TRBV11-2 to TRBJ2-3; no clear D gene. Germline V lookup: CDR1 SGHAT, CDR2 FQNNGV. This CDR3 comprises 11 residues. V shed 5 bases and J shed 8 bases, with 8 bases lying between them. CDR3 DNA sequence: TGTGCCAGCAGCCCAGCCGTTACGCAGTATTTT. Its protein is CASSPAVTQYF.

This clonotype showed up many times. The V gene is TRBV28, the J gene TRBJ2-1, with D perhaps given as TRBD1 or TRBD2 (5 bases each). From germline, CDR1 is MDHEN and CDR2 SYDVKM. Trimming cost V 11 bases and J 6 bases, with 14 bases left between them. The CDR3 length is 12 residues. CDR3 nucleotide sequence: TGTGCCGGGGCGACTATTCCCAATGAGCAGTTCTTC. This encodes CAGATIPNEQFF.

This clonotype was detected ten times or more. CDR3 protein: CASSLVRGPLITQPQHF. The CDR3 DNA sequence: TGTGCCAGCAGCTTAGTCAGGGGGCCCTTAATTACTCAGCCCCAGCATTTT. The genes are TRBV7-8 and TRBJ1-5; 8 bases map to TRBD1. V gave up 1 base and J gave up 6 bases; unmatched junction bases: 11. In germline, CDR1 is SGHVS, CDR2 FQNEAQ. The CDR3 extends over 17 amino acids. Together with reference TRBV7-8 and TRBJ1-5, the CDR3 gives the full variable domain: GAGVSQSPRYKVAKRGQDVALRCDPISGHVSLFWYQQALGQGPEFLTYFQNEAQLDKSGLPSDRFFAERPEGSVSTLKIQRTQQEDSAVYLCASSLVRGPLITQPQHFGDGTRLSIL.

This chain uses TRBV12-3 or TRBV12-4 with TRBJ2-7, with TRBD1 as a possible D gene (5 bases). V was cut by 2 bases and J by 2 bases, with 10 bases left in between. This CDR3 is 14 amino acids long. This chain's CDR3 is CASSLWGGTYEQYF. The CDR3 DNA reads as TGTGCCAGCAGTTTATGGGGCGGTACCTACGAGCAGTACTTC.

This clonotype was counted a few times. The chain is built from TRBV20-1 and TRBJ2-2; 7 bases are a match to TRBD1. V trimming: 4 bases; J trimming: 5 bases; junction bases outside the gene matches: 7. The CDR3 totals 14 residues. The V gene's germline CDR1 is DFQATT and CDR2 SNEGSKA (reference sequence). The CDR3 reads CSAIQGKWTGELFF. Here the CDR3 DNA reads TGCAGTGCTATACAGGGGAAGTGGACCGGGGAGCTGTTTTTT.

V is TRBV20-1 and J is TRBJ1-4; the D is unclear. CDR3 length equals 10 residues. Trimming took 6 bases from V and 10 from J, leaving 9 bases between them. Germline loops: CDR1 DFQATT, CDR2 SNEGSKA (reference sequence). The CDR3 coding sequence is TGCAGTGCCCCTAAAGGAAAACTGTTTTTT. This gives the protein CSAPKGKLFF.

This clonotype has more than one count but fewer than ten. This chain's CDR3 is CSARSEGHEQYF. Here the CDR3 DNA reads TGCAGTGCTCGTTCTGAGGGCCACGAGCAGTACTTC. This chain joins TRBV20-1 and TRBJ2-7, with D possibly matching TRBD2 (5 bases). This CDR3 has 12 residues. The germline gives CDR1 DFQATT, CDR2 SNEGSKA (reference sequence). V shed 5 bases and J shed 5 bases, with 13 bases lying between them.

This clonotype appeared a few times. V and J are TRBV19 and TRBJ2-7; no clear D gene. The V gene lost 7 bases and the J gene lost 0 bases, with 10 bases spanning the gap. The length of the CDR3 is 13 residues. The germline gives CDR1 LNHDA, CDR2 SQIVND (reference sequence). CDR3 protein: CASNAHGSYEQYF. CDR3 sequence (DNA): TGTGCCAGTAACGCTCACGGCTCCTACGAGCAGTACTTC.

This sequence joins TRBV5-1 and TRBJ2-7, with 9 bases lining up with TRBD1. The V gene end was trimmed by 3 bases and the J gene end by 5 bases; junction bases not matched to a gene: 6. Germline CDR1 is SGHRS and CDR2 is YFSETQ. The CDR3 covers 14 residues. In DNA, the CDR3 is TGCGCCAGCAGCTCTACGGGACAGGGCGACGAGCAGTACTTC. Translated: CASSSTGQGDEQYF.

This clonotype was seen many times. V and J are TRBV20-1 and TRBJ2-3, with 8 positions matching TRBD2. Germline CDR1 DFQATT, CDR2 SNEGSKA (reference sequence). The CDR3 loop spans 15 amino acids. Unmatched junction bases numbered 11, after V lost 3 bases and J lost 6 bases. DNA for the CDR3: TGCAGTGCTAGGACACGGGAGGGCCTCGGGGATACGCAGTATTTT. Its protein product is CSARTREGLGDTQYF.

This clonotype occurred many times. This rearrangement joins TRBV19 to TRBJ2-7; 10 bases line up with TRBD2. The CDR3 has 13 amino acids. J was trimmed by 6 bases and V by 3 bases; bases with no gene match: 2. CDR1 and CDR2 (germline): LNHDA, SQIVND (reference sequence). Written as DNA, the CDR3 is TGTGCCAGTAGTATCCTAGCGGGAGCCGAGCAGTACTTC. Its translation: CASSILAGAEQYF.

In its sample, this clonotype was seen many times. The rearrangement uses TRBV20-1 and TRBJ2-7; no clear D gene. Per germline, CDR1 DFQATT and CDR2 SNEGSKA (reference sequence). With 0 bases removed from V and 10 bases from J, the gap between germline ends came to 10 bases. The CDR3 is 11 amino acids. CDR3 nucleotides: TGCAGTGCTAGAGAGGGCTACCTACAGTACTTC. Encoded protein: CSAREGYLQYF.

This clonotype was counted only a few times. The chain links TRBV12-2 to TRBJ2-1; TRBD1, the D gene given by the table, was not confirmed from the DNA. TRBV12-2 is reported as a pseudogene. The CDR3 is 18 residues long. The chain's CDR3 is CASRPKDVGPGPRNEQFF. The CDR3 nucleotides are TGTGCAAGTCGCCCCAAGGATGTGGGGCCGGGCCCCCGGAATGAGCAGTTCTTC.

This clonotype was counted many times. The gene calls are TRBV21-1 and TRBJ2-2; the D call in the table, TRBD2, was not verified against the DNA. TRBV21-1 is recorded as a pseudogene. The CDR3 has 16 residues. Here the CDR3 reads CASSKGSGGGTGELFF. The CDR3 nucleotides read TGTGCCAGCAGCAAAGGATCCGGGGGAGGCACCGGGGAGCTGTTTTTT.

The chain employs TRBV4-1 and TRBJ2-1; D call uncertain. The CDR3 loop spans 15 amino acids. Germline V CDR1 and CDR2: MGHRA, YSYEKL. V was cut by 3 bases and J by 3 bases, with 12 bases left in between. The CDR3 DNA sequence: TGCGCCAGCAGCCAGGAAAGATACCGCTACAATGAGCAGTTCTTC. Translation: CASSQERYRYNEQFF.

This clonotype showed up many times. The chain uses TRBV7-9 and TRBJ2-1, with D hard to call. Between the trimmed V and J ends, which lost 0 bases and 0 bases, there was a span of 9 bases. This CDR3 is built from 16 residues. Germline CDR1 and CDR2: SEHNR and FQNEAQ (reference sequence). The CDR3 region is CASSLAGARSYNEQFF. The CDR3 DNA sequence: TGTGCCAGCAGCTTAGCCGGAGCCCGCTCCTACAATGAGCAGTTCTTC.

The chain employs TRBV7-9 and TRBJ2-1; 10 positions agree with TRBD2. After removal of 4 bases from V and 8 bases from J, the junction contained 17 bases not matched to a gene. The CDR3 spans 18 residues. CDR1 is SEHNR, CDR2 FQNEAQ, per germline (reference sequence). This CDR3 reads CASSSPWGDLAGVHEQFF. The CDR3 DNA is TGTGCCAGCAGCTCTCCTTGGGGGGACCTAGCGGGAGTTCATGAGCAGTTCTTC.